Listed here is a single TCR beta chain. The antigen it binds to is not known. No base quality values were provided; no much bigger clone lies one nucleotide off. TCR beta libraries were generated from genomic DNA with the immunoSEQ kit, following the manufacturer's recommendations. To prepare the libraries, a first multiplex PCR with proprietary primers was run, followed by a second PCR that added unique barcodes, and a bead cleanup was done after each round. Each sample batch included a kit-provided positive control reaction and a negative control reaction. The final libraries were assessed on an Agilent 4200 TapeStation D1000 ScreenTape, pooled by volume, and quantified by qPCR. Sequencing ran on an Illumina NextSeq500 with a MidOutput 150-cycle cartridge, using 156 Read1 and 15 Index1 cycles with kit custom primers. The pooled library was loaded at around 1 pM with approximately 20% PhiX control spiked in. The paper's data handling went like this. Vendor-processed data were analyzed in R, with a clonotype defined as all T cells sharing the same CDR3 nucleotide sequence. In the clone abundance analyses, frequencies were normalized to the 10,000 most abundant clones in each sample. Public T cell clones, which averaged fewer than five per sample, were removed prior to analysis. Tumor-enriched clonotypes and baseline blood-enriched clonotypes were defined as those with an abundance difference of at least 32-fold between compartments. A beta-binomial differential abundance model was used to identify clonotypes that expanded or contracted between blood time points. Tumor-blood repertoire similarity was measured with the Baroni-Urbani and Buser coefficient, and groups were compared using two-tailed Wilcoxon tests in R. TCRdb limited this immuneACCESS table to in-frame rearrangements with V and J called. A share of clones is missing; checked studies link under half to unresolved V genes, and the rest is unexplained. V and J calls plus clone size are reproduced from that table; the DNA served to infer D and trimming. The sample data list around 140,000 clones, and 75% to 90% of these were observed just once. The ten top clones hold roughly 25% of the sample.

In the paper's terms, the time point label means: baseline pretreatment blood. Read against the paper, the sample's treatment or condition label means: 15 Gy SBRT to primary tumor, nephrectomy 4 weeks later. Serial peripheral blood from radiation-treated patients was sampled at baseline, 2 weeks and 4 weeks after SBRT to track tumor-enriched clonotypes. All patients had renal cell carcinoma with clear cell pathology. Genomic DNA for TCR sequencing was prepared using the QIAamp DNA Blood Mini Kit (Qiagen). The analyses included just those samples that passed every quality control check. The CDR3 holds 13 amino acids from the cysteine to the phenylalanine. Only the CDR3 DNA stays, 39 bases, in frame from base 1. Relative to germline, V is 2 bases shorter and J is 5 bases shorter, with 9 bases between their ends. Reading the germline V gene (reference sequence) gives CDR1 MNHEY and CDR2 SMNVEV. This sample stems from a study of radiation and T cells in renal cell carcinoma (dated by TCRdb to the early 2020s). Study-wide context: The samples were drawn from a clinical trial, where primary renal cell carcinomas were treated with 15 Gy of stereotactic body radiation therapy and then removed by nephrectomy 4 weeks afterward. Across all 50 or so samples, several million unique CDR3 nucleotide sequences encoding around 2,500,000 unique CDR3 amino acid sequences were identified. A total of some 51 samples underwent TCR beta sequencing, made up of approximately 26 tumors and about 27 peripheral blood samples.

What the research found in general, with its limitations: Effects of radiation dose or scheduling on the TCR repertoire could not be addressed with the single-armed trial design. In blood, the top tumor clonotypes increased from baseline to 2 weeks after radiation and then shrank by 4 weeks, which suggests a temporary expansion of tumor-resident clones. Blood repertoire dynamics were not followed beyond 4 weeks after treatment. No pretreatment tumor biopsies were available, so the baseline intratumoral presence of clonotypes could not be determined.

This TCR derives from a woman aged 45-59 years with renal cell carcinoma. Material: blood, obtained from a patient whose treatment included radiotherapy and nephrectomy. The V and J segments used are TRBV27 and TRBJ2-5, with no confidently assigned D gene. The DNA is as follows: TGTGCCAGCAGTTTAACTTTTTTGGAGACCCAGTACTTC. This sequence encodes CASSLTFLETQYF.